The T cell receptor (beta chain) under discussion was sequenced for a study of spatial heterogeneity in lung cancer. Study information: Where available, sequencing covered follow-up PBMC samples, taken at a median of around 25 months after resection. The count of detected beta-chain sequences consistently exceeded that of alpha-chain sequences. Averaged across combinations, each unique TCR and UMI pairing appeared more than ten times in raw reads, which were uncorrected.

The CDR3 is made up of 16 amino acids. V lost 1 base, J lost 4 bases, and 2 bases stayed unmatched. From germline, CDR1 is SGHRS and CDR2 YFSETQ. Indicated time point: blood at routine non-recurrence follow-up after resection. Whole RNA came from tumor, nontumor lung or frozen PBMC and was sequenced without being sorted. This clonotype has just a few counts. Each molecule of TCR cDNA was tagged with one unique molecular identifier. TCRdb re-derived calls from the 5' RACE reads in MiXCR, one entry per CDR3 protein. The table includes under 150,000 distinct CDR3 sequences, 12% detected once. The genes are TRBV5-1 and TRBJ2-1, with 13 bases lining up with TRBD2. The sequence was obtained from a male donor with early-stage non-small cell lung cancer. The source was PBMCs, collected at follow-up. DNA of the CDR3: TGCGCCAGCAGCTTGATGACTAGCGGGGGGTACAATGAGCAGTTCTTC. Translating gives CASSLMTSGGYNEQFF.